This T cell receptor beta chain derives from a study of shared T cell receptors in the human thymus. Some clones are missing from TCRdb's copy, which holds only in-frame ones; the method was immunoSEQ multiplex PCR. The sample includes some 720,000 clones, over 75% seen only once; the top ten take approximately 0.011%. CDR1 LGHNT and CDR2 FRNRAP come from the germline V gene. Deletions cut 0 bases from V and 5 bases from J, with 17 bases between. The CDR3 sequence is 16 residues long. Separately, the same data were catalogued under a study of human thymus T cells. That source reports: Use of V and J genes seemed skewed within the thymic and blood repertoires. Related research found strongly overlapping thymic repertoires in unrelated individuals.

The sequence was collected from a boy in the first two years of life with a congenital heart defect. The sequencing input was thymocytes. The rearrangement joins TRBV12-5 to TRBJ2-7; tentative D call: TRBD1 (6 bases). CDR3 nucleotides: TGTGCTAGTGGTTTGGTAGAGGTTGGGGGCGTCCACGAGCAGTACTTC. The encoded protein is CASGLVEVGGVHEQYF.